These 26 T cell receptor beta chains originate from one sample sequenced in a study of control samples from healthy donors and cancer patients. Data came from immunoSEQ multiplex PCR; TCRdb stores just in-frame clones and leaves some out. The table includes about 120,000 clones, around 89% detected once. Sequenced material: blood. Receptors were obtained from a man in his fifties in good health.

This chain links TRBV6-1 with TRBJ1-1, with a weak D call TRBD1 (5 bases). The V gene's germline CDR1 is MNHNS and CDR2 SASEGT. The CDR3 totals 13 residues. Between the trimmed V and J ends, which lost 2 bases and 3 bases, there was a span of 7 bases. DNA for the CDR3: TGTGCCAGCAGTGAATCAGGGTACACTGAAGCTTTCTTT. It specifies CASSESGYTEAFF.

As concerns this clone: This CDR3 is also generated by other DNA sequences in the sample. The chain carries TRBV5-1 and TRBJ1-6, with TRBD1 identical over 7 bases. This CDR3 comprises 14 residues. Germline CDR1 and CDR2: SGHRS and YFSETQ. J lost 4 bases, V lost 7 bases, and 5 bases had no gene match. The DNA of the CDR3 is TGCGCCAGCTCACCGGGACAGTATAATTCACCCCTCCACTTT. Amino acids: CASSPGQYNSPLHF.

V usage is TRBV28 and J usage is TRBJ2-3; D possibly uses TRBD1 or TRBD2 (6 bases each). The CDR3 extends over 16 amino acids. Germline CDR1 and CDR2: MDHEN and SYDVKM. V was shortened by 5 bases and J by 5 bases, with 20 bases between the two germline ends. In DNA form, the CDR3 reads TGTGCCAGCAGTGGGGGGCAGCGTTCCGTGCTAGATACGCAGTATTTT. It encodes CASSGGQRSVLDTQYF.

This sequence joins TRBV28 and TRBJ1-3, with unresolved D. V lost 3 bases, J lost 4 bases, and 7 bases lay in between. Germline assignment: CDR1 MDHEN and CDR2 SYDVKM. The CDR3 is made up of 13 amino acids. CDR3 sequence (DNA): TGTGCCAGCAGTTTCCCGTCCGGAAACACCATATATTTT. This gives the protein CASSFPSGNTIYF.

The chain couples TRBV19 to TRBJ1-2; D is ambiguous. The V gene lost 4 bases and the J gene lost 3 bases, with 0 bases spanning the gap. The CDR3 consists of 10 residues. Per germline, CDR1 LNHDA and CDR2 SQIVND (reference sequence). The CDR3 loop is CASSNYGYTF. CDR3 nucleotide sequence: TGTGCCAGTAGTAACTATGGCTACACCTTC.

The rearrangement uses TRBV13 and TRBJ1-5, with TRBD1 as a possible D gene (6 bases). CDR3 length: 15 amino acids. Trimming shortened V by 4 bases and J by 1 base, and 11 bases separated the two germline ends. Germline loops: CDR1 PRHDT, CDR2 FYEKMQ (reference sequence). The DNA for the CDR3 is TGTGCCAGCAGCTGGGGGGGGGCAAGCAATCAGCCCCAGCATTTT. As protein: CASSWGGASNQPQHF.

This rearrangement joins TRBV6-5 to TRBJ1-1; 8 nucleotides align to TRBD1. This CDR3 has 15 amino acids. CDR1 and CDR2 (germline): MNHEY, SVGAGI. The ends lost 7 bases at V and 1 base at J; junction bases unmatched: 8. This CDR3 reads CASTPTQGANTEAFF. The CDR3 nucleotides read TGTGCCAGCACTCCTACGCAGGGGGCGAACACTGAAGCTTTCTTT.

V is TRBV29-1 and J is TRBJ2-1; 9 nucleotides align to TRBD1. Unmatched junction bases numbered 8, after V lost 7 bases and J lost 4 bases. The CDR3 runs to 14 residues. Germline loops: CDR1 SQVTM, CDR2 ANQGSEA. CDR3 DNA: TGCAGCGCTGGAGGAGGACAGGGGTACAATGAGCAGTTCTTC. Translating it yields CSAGGGQGYNEQFF.

The genes are TRBV19 and TRBJ1-4, with D tentatively TRBD1 (5 bases). Trimming pared 7 bases from V and 0 bases from J, leaving 9 bases between. Germline V gene sequence: CDR1 LNHDA, CDR2 SQIVND (reference sequence). The CDR3 is made up of 14 amino acids. The CDR3 loop reads CASKRGATNEKLFF. CDR3 DNA sequence: TGTGCCAGTAAAAGGGGCGCAACTAATGAAAAACTGTTTTTT.

This chain's CDR3 is CASSLMDMRGNEQFF. The CDR3 DNA reads as TGTGCCAGCAGCCTTATGGACATGCGGGGCAATGAGCAGTTCTTC. This chain joins TRBV14 and TRBJ2-1, with D perhaps matching TRBD2 (6 bases). CDR3 length: 15 residues. The germline V gene encodes CDR1 SGHDN and CDR2 FVKESK. With 4 bases removed from V and 6 bases from J, the gap between germline ends came to 16 bases.

This sequence joins TRBV25-1 and TRBJ1-3, with unresolved D. Germline assignment: CDR1 MGHDK and CDR2 SYGVNS. The CDR3 is 16 amino acids. Trimming took 2 bases from V and 0 from J, leaving 11 bases between them. This CDR3 is CASSEARPTSGNTIYF. The CDR3 nucleotides are TGTGCCAGCAGTGAAGCTCGTCCTACCTCTGGAAACACCATATATTTT.

V is TRBV23-1 and J is TRBJ2-7; 8 nucleotides agree with TRBD2. TRBV23-1 is sorted into the ORF group, with uncertain function. The trim removed 3 bases at V and 3 bases at J, leaving 13 bases unmatched. The CDR3 covers 17 residues. This CDR3 reads CASSQGRGLAGGYEQYF. The CDR3 DNA follows: TGCGCCAGCAGTCAGGGCAGGGGACTGGCGGGGGGCTACGAGCAGTACTTC.

The gene calls are TRBV5-4 and TRBJ1-2; unclear D gene. V lost 3 bases, J lost 3 bases, and 18 bases lay in between. CDR3 length: 16 residues. Germline V gene sequence: CDR1 SGHNT, CDR2 YYREEE (reference sequence). The chain's CDR3 is CASSSTGPPTYYGYTF. The CDR3 nucleotides are TGTGCCAGCAGCTCGACCGGACCACCAACGTACTATGGCTACACCTTC.

In its sample, this clone was seen once. This CDR3 reads CASPWISNYGYTF. The CDR3 DNA follows: TGTGCCAGCCCTTGGATTTCGAACTATGGCTACACCTTC. V and J are TRBV2 and TRBJ1-2; D unclear. Germline CDR1 is SNHLY and CDR2 is FYNNEI. V lost 8 bases and J 2 bases, leaving 12 bases between the germline ends. This CDR3 region has 13 residues.

This clone was counted a single time. The genes are TRBV6-5 and TRBJ1-2, with 7 nucleotides matching TRBD1. The CDR3 has 16 amino acids. The ends lost 2 bases at V and 5 bases at J; junction bases unmatched: 11. Germline V gives CDR1 MNHEY, CDR2 SVGAGI. The CDR3 DNA reads as TGTGCCAGCAGTTACGTGGACAGGTCCTCGCTATATGGCTACACCTTC. Translation: CASSYVDRSSLYGYTF.

This sequence joins TRBV5-5 and TRBJ2-5, with D possibly being TRBD2 (6 bases). There are 14 residues in the CDR3. Trimming removed 2 bases from V and 1 base from J, with 9 bases in between. CDR1 and CDR2 from the germline V gene are SGHKS and YYEKEE (reference sequence). CDR3 region: CASSLVAVQETQYF. The CDR3 bases are TGTGCCAGCAGCTTAGTAGCGGTCCAAGAGACCCAGTACTTC.

This sequence joins TRBV5-6 and TRBJ1-5; D ambiguous. Germline-derived CDR1 and CDR2 are SGHDT and YYEEEE. The CDR3 runs to 13 residues. V lost 4 bases, J lost 9 bases, and 14 bases lay in between. CDR3 amino acids: CASSLMDRGPQHF. The CDR3 DNA sequence: TGTGCCAGCAGCCTGATGGACCGGGGGCCCCAGCATTTT.

The rearrangement uses TRBV7-2 and TRBJ2-2; 11 nucleotides line up with TRBD2. CDR1 is SGHTA, CDR2 FQGNSA, per germline. This CDR3 has 15 amino acids. Trimming removed 7 bases from V and 3 bases from J; junction bases left unmatched: 4. The CDR3 nucleotides are TGTGCCAGCACTACTAGCGGGGGACACACCGGGGAGCTGTTTTTT. Its translation is CASTTSGGHTGELFF.

This chain uses TRBV7-2 with TRBJ2-1; D is perhaps TRBD1 (5 bases). V lost 2 bases, J lost 8 bases, and 13 bases lay in between. From germline, CDR1 is SGHTA and CDR2 FQGNSA. The length of the CDR3 is 14 residues. This CDR3 reads CASSLNRVRDEQFF. In DNA form, the CDR3 reads TGTGCCAGCAGCTTAAATAGGGTCAGGGATGAGCAGTTCTTC.

As for this clone: Other DNA sequences in the same sample also yield this CDR3. CDR3 nucleotides: TGTGCCAGCAGTTTGGGCCCAACGGAGCAGTACTTC. This encodes CASSLGPTEQYF. The genes are TRBV12-3 or TRBV12-4 and TRBJ2-7; no definite D call. The V and J ends lost 3 bases and 7 bases respectively, with 10 bases between them. This CDR3 contains 12 residues.

This chain links TRBV9 with TRBJ1-1; TRBD1 matches at 7 bases. The CDR3 has 14 residues. J was trimmed by 3 bases and V by 4 bases; bases with no gene match: 6. The germline gives CDR1 SGDLS, CDR2 YYNGEE. The CDR3 coding sequence is TGTGCCAGCAGCCCGTCGACAGGGTACACTGAAGCTTTCTTT. It is translated as CASSPSTGYTEAFF.

The V call is TRBV30, the J call TRBJ1-2, with 7 bases identical to TRBD1. Trimming took 1 base from V and 5 from J; bases not matched to a gene: 7. CDR3 size: 14 residues. CDR1 and CDR2 (germline): GTSNPN, SVGIG (reference sequence). The CDR3 coding sequence is TGTGCCTGGAGTGAGACAGGGCTAGCGTATGGCTACACCTTC. It yields the protein CAWSETGLAYGYTF.

The rearrangement links TRBV9 to TRBJ2-7; D ambiguous. V lost 4 bases and J 5 bases, leaving 16 bases between the germline ends. CDR1 and CDR2 (germline): SGDLS, YYNGEE. The CDR3 is 14 residues long. The DNA of the CDR3 is TGTGCCAGCAGCCAAGACCCTCACAGCGACGAGCAGTACTTC. Protein: CASSQDPHSDEQYF.

The CDR3 DNA is TGTGCCAGCAGCTTCGGACAGGGGGCTCTACCCCTCCACTTT. Translated, it gives CASSFGQGALPLHF. The gene calls are TRBV11-2 and TRBJ1-6; TRBD1 matches at 11 bases. Germline V gives CDR1 SGHAT, CDR2 FQNNGV. The J segment lost 12 bases and the V segment lost 3 bases, leaving 4 bases of the junction unmatched. The CDR3 loop spans 14 amino acids.

The CDR3, as DNA: TGTGCCAGCAGCCGGGACAGGGGGCGGTACGAGCAGTACTTC. It encodes CASSRDRGRYEQYF. The chain is built from TRBV6-6 and TRBJ2-7; 12 nucleotides line up with TRBD1. This CDR3 has 14 amino acids. V trimming: 6 bases; J trimming: 4 bases; junction bases outside the gene matches: 4. Germline CDR1 reads MNHNY; CDR2 reads SVGAGI (reference sequence).

The gene calls are TRBV7-2 and TRBJ2-3, with D perhaps TRBD2 (6 bases). This CDR3 comprises 16 residues. Germline-derived CDR1 and CDR2 are SGHTA and FQGNSA. Trimming removed 5 bases from V and 5 bases from J, with 20 bases in between. The DNA for the CDR3 is TGTGCCAGCAGCCCCTTCGGGGCGGGGCAGGGAGATACGCAGTATTTT. Protein sequence: CASSPFGAGQGDTQYF.